The entry below gives a single TCR beta chain sequence along with its context. The data derive from a study of blood T cell repertoires in COVID-19. Study overall: Whether acute or convalescent, the COVID-19 samples came from the United States, Italy and Spain. T cells, B-cell-depleted T cells, or PBMCs provided the cDNA or gDNA that served as material.

As processed by the authors: Estimation of nucleated cell counts relied on the amplification of reference gene primers. Repertoires were generated with immunoSEQ multiplex PCR, while TCRdb's copy carries only in-frame clones and drops some. The V and J calls and clone size come from that table; D and trimming were worked out from the DNA. The data show 85,000 to 90,000 clones, around 80% seen once. Trimming took 4 bases from V and 4 from J; bases not matched to a gene: 2. This CDR3 is built from 13 residues. Germline V gene sequence: CDR1 MGHDK, CDR2 SYGVNS. This sequence joins TRBV25-1 and TRBJ1-2, with 8 bases lining up with TRBD1. The sequence was obtained from a woman older than 75 with acute or convalescent COVID-19. Sequencing input: peripheral blood. In DNA form, the CDR3 reads TGTGCCAGCAGTGGGACAGGGTTCTATGGCTACACCTTC. Translated: CASSGTGFYGYTF.